This TCR beta chain was captured by sequencing in a study of blood T cell repertoires in COVID-19. Germline CDR1 and CDR2: SGHNT and YENEEA. V was pared by 0 bases and J by 5 bases, with 7 bases between. There are 13 residues in the CDR3. Symptom resolution, clearance, or two negative PCRs marked the recovered donors of Cohort 3. Profiled with immunoSEQ multiplex PCR; TCRdb holds only in-frame clones, not every one. This sample has fewer than 350,000 clones; approximately 83% occur once, and the top ten carry around 2.2%. J is TRBJ1-1 and V is TRBV11-3; D ambiguous. The sample was PBMCs or T cells enriched from blood (not recorded which). This TCR came from a man aged 25-45 years who had recovered from COVID-19. The CDR3 DNA reads TGTGCCAGCAGCTTAGACGCGGGAACTGAAGCTTTCTTT. Its translation: CASSLDAGTEAFF.